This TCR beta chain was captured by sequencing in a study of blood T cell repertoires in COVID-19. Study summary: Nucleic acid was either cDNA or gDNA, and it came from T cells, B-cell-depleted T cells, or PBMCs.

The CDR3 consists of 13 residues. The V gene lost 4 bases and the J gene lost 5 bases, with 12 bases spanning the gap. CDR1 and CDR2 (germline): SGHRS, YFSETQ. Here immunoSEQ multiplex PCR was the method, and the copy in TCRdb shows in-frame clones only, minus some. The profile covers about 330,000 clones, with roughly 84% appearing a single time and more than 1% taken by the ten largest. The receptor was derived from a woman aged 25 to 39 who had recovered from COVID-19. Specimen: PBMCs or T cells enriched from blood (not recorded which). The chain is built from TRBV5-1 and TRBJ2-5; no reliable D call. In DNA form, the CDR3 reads TGCGCCAGCAGCCCTCTATCGGAGGAGACCCAGTACTTC. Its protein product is CASSPLSEETQYF. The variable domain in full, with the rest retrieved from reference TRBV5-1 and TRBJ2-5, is KAGVTQTPRYLIKTRGQQVTLSCSPISGHRSVSWYQQTPGQGLQFLFEYFSETQRNKGNFPGRFSGRQFSNSRSEMNVSTLELGDSALYLCASSPLSEETQYFGPGTRLLVL.